The 11 T cell receptor beta chains below all came from one sample that was sequenced in a study of OX40 agonist ivuxolimab in advanced cancers. Assay: immunoSEQ multiplex PCR; the TCRdb copy retains only in-frame clones and omits some. The sample lists 70,000 to 80,000 clones, around 94% occurring once. The specimen was CD4+ or CD8+ T cells sorted from blood, collected in a trial of the OX40 agonist ivuxolimab. These TCRs come from an adult with an advanced solid tumor such as melanoma, head and neck, liver or kidney cancer.

The rearrangement uses TRBV6-5 and TRBJ2-2; D is possibly TRBD2 (6 bases). Germline V gene data show CDR1 as MNHEY and CDR2 as SVGAGI. The germline V and J ends were trimmed by 6 bases and 2 bases, with 13 bases remaining between them. This CDR3 region has 15 residues. CDR3 DNA: TGTGCCAGCAGGCCCCATAGCGGAAACACCGGGGAGCTGTTTTTT. It specifies CASRPHSGNTGELFF.

This chain joins TRBV14 and TRBJ1-1; maybe TRBD1 (5 bases). Trimming took 8 bases from V and 1 from J, leaving 20 bases between them. The germline gives CDR1 SGHDN, CDR2 FVKESK. This CDR3 has 16 residues. The CDR3, as DNA: TGTGCCAGCGCCCAAGGGCCGCCCCAGGGGAACACTGAAGCTTTCTTT. It specifies CASAQGPPQGNTEAFF.

There are a few counts of this clone. The chain joins TRBV7-9 to TRBJ1-1, with no clear D. Germline-derived CDR1 and CDR2 are SEHNR and FQNEAQ (reference sequence). The CDR3 is 12 residues long. With 1 base removed from V and 4 bases from J, the gap between germline ends came to 4 bases. The CDR3 coding sequence is TGTGCCAGCAGCTTAGGGTTCACTGAAGCTTTCTTT. It is translated as CASSLGFTEAFF.

The chain recombines TRBV27 with TRBJ1-4, with D possibly matching TRBD1 (5 bases). With 4 bases removed from V and 0 bases from J, the gap between germline ends came to 18 bases. CDR1 MNHEY and CDR2 SMNVEV come from the germline V gene (reference sequence). CDR3 size: 18 residues. CDR3 in DNA: TGTGCCAGCAGTTCTGCCGACAGTCGAGGGGCAACTAATGAAAAACTGTTTTTT. Amino acids: CASSSADSRGATNEKLFF.

V and J are TRBV6-5 and TRBJ1-2; D might be TRBD1 (5 bases). V lost 2 bases and J lost 4, with 11 bases in between. The germline CDR1 and CDR2 sequences are MNHEY and SVGAGI. The CDR3 extends over 14 amino acids. CDR3 amino acids: CASSYDDRFYGYTF. The CDR3 DNA follows: TGTGCCAGCAGTTACGACGACAGATTCTATGGCTACACCTTC.

The genes are TRBV19 and TRBJ1-5; D is perhaps TRBD1 (6 bases). The V gene's germline CDR1 is LNHDA and CDR2 SQIVND (reference sequence). V was cut by 5 bases and J by 5 bases, with 16 bases left in between. The CDR3 spans 15 residues. In DNA form, the CDR3 reads TGTGCCAGTAGTCCCCCCATGGGGGCTCATCAGCCCCAGCATTTT. It yields the protein CASSPPMGAHQPQHF.

The V and J genes are TRBV6-5 and TRBJ1-2; 9 nucleotides agree with TRBD1. V trimming: 4 bases; J trimming: 6 bases; junction bases outside the gene matches: 12. The CDR3 totals 16 residues. Germline CDR1 is MNHEY and CDR2 is SVGAGI. The CDR3 region has the DNA TGTGCCAGCAGTTTCACCCTACAGGGGGCTGGGGATGGCTACACCTTC. It is translated as CASSFTLQGAGDGYTF.

The chain is built from TRBV11-2 and TRBJ2-7, with D unclear. The germline V gene encodes CDR1 SGHAT and CDR2 FQNNGV. Trimming left V 3 bases short and J 3 bases short, with 3 bases between. This CDR3 is 11 amino acids long. CDR3 in DNA: TGTGCCAGCAGCTTCGACTACGAGCAGTACTTC. Its protein product is CASSFDYEQYF. Full variable domain (remainder filled in from reference TRBV11-2 and TRBJ2-7): EAGVAQSPRYKIIEKRQSVAFWCNPISGHATLYWYQQILGQGPKLLIQFQNNGVVDDSQLPKDRFSAERLKGVDSTLKIQPAKLEDSAVYLCASSFDYEQYFGPGTRLTVT.

The chain joins TRBV4-3 to TRBJ2-3; D uncertain. The V gene lost 0 bases and the J gene lost 2 bases, with 18 bases spanning the gap. The CDR3 runs to 18 residues. The germline CDR1 and CDR2 sequences are LGHNA and YSLEER. The CDR3 sequence: CASSQDPEIAANTDTQYF. CDR3 nucleotides: TGCGCCAGCAGCCAAGATCCGGAGATAGCCGCAAACACAGATACGCAGTATTTT.

Here the CDR3 reads CASSPLSGGFYEQYF. The CDR3 DNA is TGTGCCAGCAGCCCCCTTAGCGGGGGCTTCTACGAGCAGTACTTC. V and J are TRBV9 and TRBJ2-7; 9 bases align to TRBD2. The V gene end was trimmed by 4 bases and the J gene end by 3 bases; junction bases not matched to a gene: 8. The germline V gene encodes CDR1 SGDLS and CDR2 YYNGEE. The CDR3 loop spans 15 amino acids. Complete variable domain (other parts from reference TRBV9 and TRBJ2-7): DSGVTQTPKHLITATGQRVTLRCSPRSGDLSVYWYQQSLDQGLQFLIQYYNGEERAKGNILERFSAQQFPDLHSELNLSSLELGDSALYFCASSPLSGGFYEQYFGPGTRLTVT.

The chain recombines TRBV19 with TRBJ2-5; perhaps TRBD1 as D (6 bases). The CDR3 contains 17 residues. Germline CDR1 is LNHDA and CDR2 is SQIVND (reference sequence). Trimming removed 0 bases at V and 1 base at J, with 15 bases between. As DNA, the CDR3 is TGTGCCAGTAGTATAGATATCACAGGGTCCTTCCAAGAGACCCAGTACTTC. It yields the protein CASSIDITGSFQETQYF.